The rows below give T cell receptor beta chains drawn from one sample of a study of T cell responses to AZD1222 COVID-19 vaccine. TCRdb's table, derived via immunoSEQ multiplex PCR, lists solely in-frame clones and lacks some. The table has 28,000 or so clones, just over 85% seen once. The sample was peripheral blood, taken 28 days after the second AZD1222 dose. The receptors were gathered from an adult who received the AZD1222 COVID-19 vaccine. Both conserved end residues are part of each CDR3. A D gene is named only where the DNA matches it firmly. Clone size is shown for a subset of rows, as once, few, many or a class of expanded clone.

cdr3_nt	cdr3_aa	v_call	j_call	clone_size	d_call
TGCAGCGTCGCCTTGGGACTAGCGGGAAAACAAGAGACCCAGTACTTC	CSVALGLAGKQETQYF	TRBV29-1	TRBJ2-5	.	TRBD2
TGTGCCAGCAGCCGATCGGGGCAGGGGGTATTCTATGGCTACACCTTC	CASSRSGQGVFYGYTF	TRBV7-9	TRBJ1-2	.	TRBD1
TGTGCCAGCAGCCTAGGGGGCAGGGGTTTTGGGACCCAGTACTTC	CASSLGGRGFGTQYF	TRBV7-2	TRBJ2-5	.	TRBD1
TGCGCCAGCAGAGGGGGAGCAGGGAGGGTCCAGGATATGAACACTGAAGCTTTCTTT	CASRGGAGRVQDMNTEAFF	TRBV5-1	TRBJ1-1	.	.
TGTGCCAGCAGTTACTCGAAACAGCAAAATCAGCCCCAGCATTTT	CASSYSKQQNQPQHF	TRBV6-5	TRBJ1-5	.	.
TGTGCCAGCAGCTCCTTCGAGGGATATGGCTACACCTTC	CASSSFEGYGYTF	TRBV7-9	TRBJ1-2	once	.
TGTGCCAGCAGTCAAATGGGCTCGAATTCACCCCTCCACTTT	CASSQMGSNSPLHF	TRBV27	TRBJ1-6	.	.
TGTGCCAGCAGCTTAGATGGGGGACCCCTCCGTAGCTTC	CASSLDGGPLRSF	TRBV11-2	TRBJ2-7	.	.
TGCGCCAGCAGCCGGCTACAACAGGGGATTTCAGTCGGCTACACCTTC	CASSRLQQGISVGYTF	TRBV4-1	TRBJ1-2	.	TRBD1
TGCGCCAGCAGCCAAGATTCAGGGTTAGGCACTGGCTACACCTTC	CASSQDSGLGTGYTF	TRBV4-1	TRBJ1-2	.	.
TGTGCCAGCTCACCAGGACAGGGGGAAATCTACACCTTC	CASSPGQGEIYTF	TRBV18	TRBJ1-2	.	TRBD1